The 23 T cell receptor beta chains in this list originate from one sample, sequenced in a study of blood T cell repertoires in COVID-19 (dated by TCRdb to the early 2020s). Receptor amplification or capture employed the immunoSEQ multiplex PCR assay. In TCRdb, the immuneACCESS table is reduced to in-frame sequences with V and J assigned. These tables do not hold every clone; where another copy was compared, an unresolved V gene accounts for under half, and the others remain unexplained. This sample lists roughly 300,000 clones; around 87% were detected once. The ten largest clones take up around 8% of the sample. Sample: peripheral blood. These receptors all come from a woman between 45 and 60 years old who had recovered from COVID-19.

This clone was counted a single time. The gene calls are TRBV3-1 (or the pseudogene TRBV3-2) and TRBJ1-5, with D unresolved. The germline V and J ends were trimmed by 1 base and 9 bases, with 13 bases remaining between them. Per the germline V gene, CDR1 is LGHDT and CDR2 is YNNKEL (reference sequence). The CDR3 loop spans 14 amino acids. CDR3 bases: TGTGCCAGCAGCCAAGGGGCAGGTCCATGGCCCCAGCATTTT. It specifies CASSQGAGPWPQHF.

This clone was detected only a few times. The chain combines TRBV4-1 with TRBJ2-1; D might be TRBD2 (5 bases). The CDR3 has 15 residues. V was clipped by 0 bases and J by 1 base, with 7 bases between them. CDR1 and CDR2 from the germline V gene are MGHRA and YSYEKL. CDR3 amino acids: CASSQDERSYNEQFF. The CDR3 DNA is TGCGCCAGCAGCCAAGATGAGCGGTCCTACAATGAGCAGTTCTTC.

This clone occurred once. The chain joins TRBV7-9 to TRBJ1-1, with D hard to call. The germline gives CDR1 SEHNR, CDR2 FQNEAQ (reference sequence). Deletions cut 2 bases from V and 4 bases from J, with 8 bases between. The CDR3 runs to 13 residues. This CDR3 reads CASSLSVSTEAFF. The CDR3 DNA is TGTGCCAGCAGCTTAAGTGTGAGCACTGAAGCTTTCTTT.

The rearrangement uses TRBV30 and TRBJ2-5; D gene ambiguous. The CDR3 extends over 12 amino acids. Looked up from germline, CDR1 is GTSNPN and CDR2 is SVGIG (reference sequence). Trimming pared 1 base from V and 5 bases from J, leaving 8 bases between. The CDR3 spells CAWSAQMETQYF. The CDR3 nucleotides are TGTGCCTGGAGTGCCCAAATGGAGACCCAGTACTTC.

The chain recombines TRBV9 with TRBJ2-3, with D possibly matching TRBD2 (5 bases). Germline loops: CDR1 SGDLS, CDR2 YYNGEE. The CDR3 runs 13 residues. Deletions cut 1 base from V and 6 bases from J, with 9 bases between. CDR3 sequence reads: CASSVSGYDTQYF. CDR3 in DNA: TGTGCCAGCAGCGTATCGGGGTACGATACGCAGTATTTT.

This chain connects TRBV30 to TRBJ1-1; D is unresolved. The CDR3 spans 13 residues. The germline CDR1 and CDR2 sequences are GTSNPN and SVGIG (reference sequence). The germline V and J ends were trimmed by 0 bases and 0 bases, with 5 bases remaining between them. The CDR3 protein is CAWSVDMNTEAFF. CDR3 DNA sequence: TGTGCCTGGAGTGTCGACATGAACACTGAAGCTTTCTTT.

The rearrangement joins TRBV7-2 to TRBJ2-7, with TRBD2 identical over 8 bases. Looked up from germline, CDR1 is SGHTA and CDR2 is FQGNSA. This CDR3 has 15 amino acids. Trimming at V came to 3 bases and at J to 3 bases, leaving 7 bases not matched to a gene. CDR3 in DNA: TGTGCCAGCAGCTTGACCGGGACTAGAGACTACGAGCAGTACTTC. It is translated as CASSLTGTRDYEQYF.

The chain recombines TRBV18 with TRBJ2-1; 9 bases align to TRBD2. This CDR3 has 16 residues. CDR1 and CDR2 (germline): KGHSH, LQKENI. After removal of 3 bases from V and 1 base from J, the junction contained 4 bases not matched to a gene. CDR3 protein: CASSPGTSGSYNEQFF. The CDR3 nucleotides are TGTGCCAGCTCACCGGGTACTAGCGGGTCCTACAATGAGCAGTTCTTC. The full variable domain, rest sourced from reference TRBV18 and TRBJ2-1, is NAGVMQNPRHLVRRRGQEARLRCSPMKGHSHVYWYRQLPEEGLKFMVYLQKENIIDESGMPKERFSAEFPKEGPSILRIQQVVRGDSAAYFCASSPGTSGSYNEQFFGPGTRLTVL.

The gene calls are TRBV5-5 and TRBJ1-6; no reliable D call. Germline CDR1 SGHKS, CDR2 YYEKEE (reference sequence). CDR3 length: 15 amino acids. V dropped 0 bases and J dropped 13 bases, with 17 bases sitting between them. CDR3: CASSLVIRGLEPLHF. As DNA, the CDR3 is TGTGCCAGCAGCTTGGTCATCAGAGGGCTGGAGCCCCTCCACTTT.

The chain carries TRBV2 and TRBJ2-6; 8 bases fit TRBD1. The CDR3 runs 17 residues. Trimming removed 5 bases from V and 0 bases from J; junction bases left unmatched: 6. Germline CDR1 reads SNHLY; CDR2 reads FYNNEI. For the CDR3, the DNA is TGTGCCAGCAGTCGACAGGGGTCCTACTCTGGGGCCAACGTCCTGACTTTC. Translation: CASSRQGSYSGANVLTF.

The genes are TRBV19 and TRBJ1-1; perhaps TRBD1 as D (5 bases). The V gene lost 3 bases and the J gene lost 0 bases, with 14 bases spanning the gap. The length of the CDR3 is 16 residues. Germline loops: CDR1 LNHDA, CDR2 SQIVND (reference sequence). The CDR3 bases are TGTGCCAGTAGTATCCTTTCGGGACTGTTGAACACTGAAGCTTTCTTT. It codes for CASSILSGLLNTEAFF.

Written as DNA, the CDR3 is TGTGCCAGCACCCGAGCGACGCACAGGGAAAATGGCTACACCTTC. Translated: CASTRATHRENGYTF. This chain connects TRBV28 to TRBJ1-2, with D perhaps matching TRBD1 (6 bases). Germline assignment: CDR1 MDHEN and CDR2 SYDVKM. The CDR3 contains 15 residues. The germline V and J ends were trimmed by 7 bases and 6 bases, with 21 bases remaining between them.

In this sample, this clone turned up once. CDR3 in amino acids: CASRLGGMDGNTIYF. DNA for the CDR3: TGTGCCAGCCGTCTGGGAGGGATGGATGGAAACACCATATATTTT. The V call is TRBV13, the J call TRBJ1-3; the D is unclear. V was trimmed by 8 bases and J by 3 bases, leaving 17 bases between them. CDR1 and CDR2 (germline): PRHDT, FYEKMQ (reference sequence). This CDR3 spans 15 amino acids.

This clone was counted many times. The V and J genes are TRBV30 and TRBJ2-1; TRBD2 agrees at 8 bases. This CDR3 has 15 amino acids. The germline V gene has CDR1 GTSNPN and CDR2 SVGIG (reference sequence). V lost 4 bases to trimming and J lost 5 bases; unmatched junction nucleotides: 10. This chain's CDR3 is CAWTRGLAGNNEQFF. The CDR3 DNA sequence: TGTGCCTGGACCCGGGGGCTAGCGGGCAACAATGAGCAGTTCTTC.

The V call is TRBV2, the J call TRBJ1-4; perhaps TRBD1 as D (5 bases). V lost 8 bases to trimming and J lost 7 bases, with 14 bases between them. This CDR3 region has 13 residues. Germline CDR1 is SNHLY and CDR2 is FYNNEI. CDR3 nucleotides: TGTGCCAGCCGGGACTCTGGGTTTGAAAAACTGTTTTTT. This gives the protein CASRDSGFEKLFF.

J is TRBJ2-3 and V is TRBV10-2; D not resolved. CDR1 WSHSY and CDR2 SAAADI come from the germline V gene. The V end lost 4 bases, the J end lost 2 bases, and 10 bases lay between the germline ends. The CDR3 totals 14 residues. CDR3 amino acids: CASSGDIATDTQYF. The CDR3 bases are TGCGCCAGCAGTGGAGACATCGCCACAGATACGCAGTATTTT.

This chain uses TRBV27 with TRBJ1-2, with 9 bases that match TRBD1. Looked up from germline, CDR1 is MNHEY and CDR2 is SMNVEV (reference sequence). V lost 3 bases to trimming and J lost 5 bases; unmatched junction nucleotides: 4. CDR3 length: 14 amino acids. CDR3 amino acids: CASSLDGTGYGYTF. The CDR3 bases are TGTGCCAGCAGTTTGGACGGGACAGGGTATGGCTACACCTTC.

This clone was seen just once. This chain joins TRBV19 and TRBJ2-3; 7 bases fit TRBD2. The trim removed 5 bases at V and 0 bases at J, leaving 8 bases unmatched. Germline assignment: CDR1 LNHDA and CDR2 SQIVND (reference sequence). The CDR3 has 16 residues. CDR3 protein: CASSVTSDPSTDTQYF. The CDR3, as DNA: TGTGCCAGTAGTGTCACTAGCGACCCTAGCACAGATACGCAGTATTTT. The whole variable domain, filled in from reference TRBV19 and TRBJ2-3, reads DGGITQSPKYLFRKEGQNVTLSCEQNLNHDAMYWYRQDPGQGLRLIYYSQIVNDFQKGDIAEGYSVSREKKESFPLTVTSAQKNPTAFYLCASSVTSDPSTDTQYFGPGTRLTVL.

A remark on this clone: The same CDR3 is also encoded by other DNA sequences in this sample. The gene calls are TRBV5-1 and TRBJ2-2; possibly TRBD2 for D (5 bases). The germline V gene encodes CDR1 SGHRS and CDR2 YFSETQ. V lost 1 base and J lost 5, with 6 bases in between. This CDR3 is built from 13 residues. Here the CDR3 DNA reads TGCGCCAGCAGCTTGCCGGGAACCGGGGAGCTGTTTTTT. Its protein is CASSLPGTGELFF.

The V and J genes are TRBV29-1 and TRBJ1-5; 12 positions match TRBD1. The junction had 7 bases not matched to a gene; V was cut back by 6 bases and J by 7 bases. CDR3 length: 14 amino acids. Per the germline V gene, CDR1 is SQVTM and CDR2 is ANQGSEA. CDR3 protein: CSVGTGGAGQPQHF. The CDR3 bases are TGCAGCGTAGGGACAGGGGGCGCGGGGCAGCCCCAGCATTTT.

V usage is TRBV28 and J usage is TRBJ1-2; tentative D call: TRBD1 (6 bases). From germline, CDR1 is MDHEN and CDR2 SYDVKM. V lost 6 bases, J lost 3 bases, and 26 bases lay in between. The length of the CDR3 is 18 residues. The CDR3 protein is CASSPGTDSPLGDYGYTF. The DNA of the CDR3 is TGTGCCAGCAGCCCCGGGACGGACAGTCCCTTAGGTGACTATGGCTACACCTTC.

The V gene is TRBV14, the J gene TRBJ2-1; 10 bases align to TRBD2. This CDR3 comprises 16 residues. Germline loops: CDR1 SGHDN, CDR2 FVKESK. Losses at the gene ends were 4 bases for V and 6 bases for J; bases not matched to a gene: 9. For the CDR3, the DNA is TGTGCCAGCAGCCCCATCAGCGGGGGGGCCTCCAATGAGCAGTTCTTC. This codes for CASSPISGGASNEQFF.

The chain is built from TRBV28 and TRBJ1-2, with D possibly matching TRBD1 (6 bases). The germline CDR1 and CDR2 sequences are MDHEN and SYDVKM. Trimming cost V 3 bases and J 8 bases, with 16 bases left between them. The CDR3 contains 14 residues. This CDR3 is CASSFFSGGDGYTF. CDR3 DNA sequence: TGTGCCAGCAGTTTTTTTTCGGGGGGCGACGGCTACACCTTC.